The TCR beta chain under discussion was sequenced for a study of a mutant IDH1 vaccine in newly diagnosed glioma. As for this clone: Its specificity is unknown.

Sample time point: baseline, week 1 (first vaccination visit). Described treatment: pre-vaccination baseline after standard-of-care therapy. Findings and caveats of the study: With respect to changes in top peripheral T cell clonotypes, pseudoprogression seemed unrelated. Among all patients, vaccine-induced immune responses occurred in 90% to 95%.

CDR3 length: 17 residues. The germline V gene encodes CDR1 LGHNT and CDR2 FRNRAP. V dropped 0 bases and J dropped 1 base, with 15 bases sitting between them. The repertoire was sequenced with immunoSEQ multiplex PCR; TCRdb's copy has only in-frame clones and lacks some. The table has more than 80,000 clones, under 90% seen once. The receptor's source is a woman between 50 and 59 years old with glioma. V usage is TRBV12-5 and J usage is TRBJ1-1, with D maybe TRBD1 (5 bases). Sequencing used PBMCs, obtained from a glioma patient treated with radiotherapy, temozolomide or both. In nucleotides, the CDR3 is TGTGCTAGTGGTTTGGTACTAAACCCAGGGACGAACACTGAAGCTTTCTTT. This translates into CASGLVLNPGTNTEAFF.